This record looks at one T cell receptor beta chain sequence and its context. The target antigen is unknown. Additional DNA sequences in this sample encode the identical CDR3. The study ran its PCR with 60 Vbeta and 13 Jbeta primers. Profiled with immunoSEQ multiplex PCR; TCRdb holds only in-frame clones, not every one. Of about 120,000 clones in the sample, 70% to 85% are singletons; the top ten hold around 10%. Germline CDR1 reads MGHRA; CDR2 reads YSYEKL. This CDR3 is built from 17 residues. Trimming took 0 bases from V and 7 from J, leaving 18 bases between them. This record belongs to a study of cytomegalovirus exposure and HLA in healthy donors. Background on the study: Genetic ancestry analysis placed about 84% of the roughly 400 donors that were genotyped in the Caucasian-associated cluster. General study results and limits: DRB1 had the most TCR associations and HLA-C the fewest, a later analysis found, with rates varying by HLA locus. Rare TCR sequences predominated, though certain public TCRs were found in many donors.

The V call is TRBV4-1, the J call TRBJ1-4; D is perhaps TRBD1 (6 bases). The sequence was collected from a woman in her 50s in good health and CMV-seropositive. Specimen: PBMCs. CDR3 DNA sequence: TGCGCCAGCAGCCAAGATAGAGTAGGACAGATCCTTGAAAAACTGTTTTTT. It yields the protein CASSQDRVGQILEKLFF.